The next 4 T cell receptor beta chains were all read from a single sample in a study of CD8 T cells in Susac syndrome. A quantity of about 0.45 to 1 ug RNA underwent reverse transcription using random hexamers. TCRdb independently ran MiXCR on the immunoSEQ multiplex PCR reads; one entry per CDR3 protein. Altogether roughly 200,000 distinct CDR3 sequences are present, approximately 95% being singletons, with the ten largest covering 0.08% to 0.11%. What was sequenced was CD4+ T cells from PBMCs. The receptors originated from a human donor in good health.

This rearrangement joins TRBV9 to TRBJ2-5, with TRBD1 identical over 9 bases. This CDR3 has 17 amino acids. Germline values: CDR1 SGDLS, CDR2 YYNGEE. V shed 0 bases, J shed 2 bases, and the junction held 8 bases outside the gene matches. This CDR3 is CASSVGATGGIQETQYF. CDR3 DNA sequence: TGTGCCAGCAGCGTAGGAGCGACAGGGGGTATACAAGAGACCCAGTACTTC.

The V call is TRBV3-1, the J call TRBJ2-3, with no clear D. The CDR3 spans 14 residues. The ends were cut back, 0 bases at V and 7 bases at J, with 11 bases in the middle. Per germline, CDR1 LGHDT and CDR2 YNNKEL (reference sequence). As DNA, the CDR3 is TGTGCCAGCAGCCAAGATGCATACGGTAATACGCAGTATTTT. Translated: CASSQDAYGNTQYF.

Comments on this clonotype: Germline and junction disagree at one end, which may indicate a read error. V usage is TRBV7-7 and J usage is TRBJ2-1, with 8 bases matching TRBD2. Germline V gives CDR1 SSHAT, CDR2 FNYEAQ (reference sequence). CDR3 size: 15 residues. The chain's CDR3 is CASSPGASGYNEQFF. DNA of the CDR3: TGTGCTAGCAGCCCGGGGGCTAGCGGGTACAATGAGCAGTTCTTC.

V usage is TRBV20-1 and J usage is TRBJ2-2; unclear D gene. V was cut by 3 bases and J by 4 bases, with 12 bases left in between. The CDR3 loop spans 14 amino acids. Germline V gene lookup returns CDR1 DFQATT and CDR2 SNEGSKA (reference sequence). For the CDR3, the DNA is TGCAGTGCTAGCCAAACTCCAGGCACCGGGGAGCTGTTTTTT. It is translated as CSASQTPGTGELFF.